There are a few counts of the clone carrying this TCR beta chain. Its antigen remains unidentified. Pregnant or lactating patients were excluded, as were those with uncontrolled infection or other autoimmune disease. Orbital computed tomography and thyroid ultrasound, together with serum TRAb and thyroxine and clinical symptoms, were used for diagnoses. Fresh peripheral blood, around 10 ml of it, supplied the PBMCs. TCR beta CDR3 regions were amplified from RNA transcripts. A set of HTBI primers served as the primers for a first-round RT-PCR of the TCR CDR3. TCRdb itself ran the multiplex PCR reads through MiXCR, one entry per CDR3 protein. The data hold nearly 600,000 distinct CDR3 sequences, with more than 13% observed a single time. This specimen comes from a study of T cells in Graves' hyperthyroidism and ophthalmopathy. Study-wide findings and caveats: Researchers found most expanded thyroid clonotypes above 0.001 in blood as well.

This CDR3 region has 17 residues. Unmatched junction bases numbered 8, after V lost 7 bases and J lost 1 base. CDR1 is PRHDT and CDR2 is FYEKMQ in the germline V gene (reference sequence). The chain couples TRBV13 to TRBJ2-2; TRBD2 agrees at 11 bases. The TCR comes from a young woman with Graves' ophthalmopathy. The sequencing sample was made of blood. CDR3 amino acids: CASTGGTSGKNTGELFF. The CDR3 DNA reads TGTGCCAGCACCGGAGGGACTAGCGGCAAGAACACCGGGGAGCTGTTTTTT.